This T cell receptor (beta chain) stems from a study of T cell responses to AZD1222 COVID-19 vaccine. Study-level points and caveats: White British donors predominated, females outnumbered males, and clonal diversity was possibly underestimated.

Germline CDR1 is SGHAT and CDR2 is FQNNGV. With V trimmed by 8 bases and J by 4 bases, 12 bases remained unmatched. The CDR3 covers 16 residues. Profiling relied on immunoSEQ multiplex PCR, and the TCRdb table lists in-frame clones only, not all of them. The sample lists about 160,000 clones, around 90% occurring once. Details on this clone: No antigen is known for it.

This sequence joins TRBV11-2 and TRBJ2-3, with 10 bases identical to TRBD2. The receptor comes from an adult in good health. The sample was peripheral blood, taken on day 0 of AZD1222 vaccination. This CDR3 is CASVDRASGSPDTQYF. The CDR3 nucleotides read TGTGCCAGCGTCGACCGGGCTAGCGGGAGTCCAGATACGCAGTATTTT.